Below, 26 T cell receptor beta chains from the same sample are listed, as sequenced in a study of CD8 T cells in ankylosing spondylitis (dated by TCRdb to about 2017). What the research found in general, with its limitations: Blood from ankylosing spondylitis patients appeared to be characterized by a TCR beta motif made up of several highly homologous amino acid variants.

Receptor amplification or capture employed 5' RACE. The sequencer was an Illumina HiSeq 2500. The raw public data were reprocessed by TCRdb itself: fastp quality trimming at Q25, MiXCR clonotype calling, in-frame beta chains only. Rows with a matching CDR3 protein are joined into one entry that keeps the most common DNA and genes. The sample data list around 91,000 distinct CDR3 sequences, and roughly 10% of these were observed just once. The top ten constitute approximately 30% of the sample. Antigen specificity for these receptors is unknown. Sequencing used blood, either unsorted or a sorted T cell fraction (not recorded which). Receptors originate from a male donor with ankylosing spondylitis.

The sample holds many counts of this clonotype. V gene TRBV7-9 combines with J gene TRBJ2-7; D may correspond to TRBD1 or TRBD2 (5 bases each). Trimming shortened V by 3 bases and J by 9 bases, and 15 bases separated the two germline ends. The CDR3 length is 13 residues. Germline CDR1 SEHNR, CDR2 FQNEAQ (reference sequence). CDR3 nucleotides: TGTGCCAGCAGCTTCGGGACCTCTTGGGGGCAGTACGTC. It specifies CASSFGTSWGQYV.

For the CDR3, the DNA is TGTGCCAGCAGCCAAGAACAGGGGGCTGCCACTGAAGCTTTCTTT. It translates to CASSQEQGAATEAFF. This chain uses TRBV14 with TRBJ1-1; TRBD1 matches at 9 bases. The V and J ends lost 0 bases and 4 bases, in that order; junction bases with no gene match: 3. Germline V gene lookup returns CDR1 SGHDN and CDR2 FVKESK. The CDR3 is 15 amino acids.

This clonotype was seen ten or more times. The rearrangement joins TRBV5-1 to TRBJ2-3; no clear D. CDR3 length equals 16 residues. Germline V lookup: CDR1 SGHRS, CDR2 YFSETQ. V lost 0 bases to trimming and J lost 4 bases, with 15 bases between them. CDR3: CASSLDLSNGADTQYF. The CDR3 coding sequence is TGCGCCAGCAGCTTGGATCTTTCTAATGGCGCAGATACGCAGTATTTT.

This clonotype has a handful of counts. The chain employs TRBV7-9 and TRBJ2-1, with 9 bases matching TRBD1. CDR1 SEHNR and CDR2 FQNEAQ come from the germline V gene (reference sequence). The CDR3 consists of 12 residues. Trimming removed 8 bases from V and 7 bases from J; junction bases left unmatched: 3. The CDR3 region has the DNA TGTGCCAGCGGGACAGGGAAGAATGAGCAGTTCTTC. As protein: CASGTGKNEQFF.

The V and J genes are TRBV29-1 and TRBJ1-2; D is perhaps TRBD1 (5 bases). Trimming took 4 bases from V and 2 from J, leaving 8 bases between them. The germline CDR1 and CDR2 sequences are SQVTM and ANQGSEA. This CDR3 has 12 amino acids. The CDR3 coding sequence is TGCAGCGTTGTTTCAGGGAACTATGGCTACACCTTC. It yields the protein CSVVSGNYGYTF. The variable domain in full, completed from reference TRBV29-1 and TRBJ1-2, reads SAVISQKPSRDICQRGTSLTIQCQVDSQVTMMFWYRQQPGQSLTLIATANQGSEATYESGFVIDKFPISRPNLTFSTLTVSNMSPEDSSIYLCSVVSGNYGYTFGSGTRLTVV.

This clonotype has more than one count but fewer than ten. This CDR3 is CASSVGGTSYNEQFF. The CDR3 bases are TGTGCCAGCAGCGTAGGGGGCACCTCCTACAATGAGCAGTTCTTC. The chain links TRBV9 to TRBJ2-1; D is possibly TRBD1 (5 bases). Trimming left V 0 bases short and J 0 bases short, with 7 bases between. The CDR3 runs 15 residues. Germline CDR1 reads SGDLS; CDR2 reads YYNGEE.

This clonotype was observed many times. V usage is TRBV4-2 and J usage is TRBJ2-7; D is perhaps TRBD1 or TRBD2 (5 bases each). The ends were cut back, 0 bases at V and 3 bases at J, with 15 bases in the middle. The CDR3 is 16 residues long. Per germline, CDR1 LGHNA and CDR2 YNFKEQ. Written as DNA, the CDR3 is TGTGCCAGCAGCCAAGAAAGATATGGGGGAAACTACGAGCAGTACTTC. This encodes CASSQERYGGNYEQYF.

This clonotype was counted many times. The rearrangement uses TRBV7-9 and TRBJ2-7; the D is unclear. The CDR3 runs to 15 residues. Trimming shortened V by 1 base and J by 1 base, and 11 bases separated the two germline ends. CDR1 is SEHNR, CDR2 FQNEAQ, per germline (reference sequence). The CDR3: CASSLVGQISYEQYF. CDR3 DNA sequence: TGTGCCAGCAGCTTAGTAGGCCAGATTTCCTACGAGCAGTACTTC.

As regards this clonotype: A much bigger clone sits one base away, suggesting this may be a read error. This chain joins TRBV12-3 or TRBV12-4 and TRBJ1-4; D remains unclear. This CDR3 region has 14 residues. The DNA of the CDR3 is TGTGCCAGCGGTTTGGCGGGAACCAATGAAAAACTGTTTTTT. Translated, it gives CASGLAGTNEKLFF.

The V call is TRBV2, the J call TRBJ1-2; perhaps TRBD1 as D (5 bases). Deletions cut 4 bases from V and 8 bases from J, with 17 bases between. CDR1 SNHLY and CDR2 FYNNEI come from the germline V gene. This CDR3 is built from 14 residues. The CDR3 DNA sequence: TGTGCCAGCAGTGGCTACCAGGGAGTCTTGGGCTACACCTTC. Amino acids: CASSGYQGVLGYTF.

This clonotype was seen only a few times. The CDR3 loop is CASRGLAGTSSYEQYF. CDR3 nucleotides: TGTGCCAGCAGGGGACTAGCGGGAACAAGCTCCTACGAGCAGTACTTC. The chain uses TRBV27 and TRBJ2-7; 13 bases match TRBD2. Germline CDR1 and CDR2: MNHEY and SMNVEV (reference sequence). The V and J ends lost 6 bases and 0 bases, in that order; junction bases with no gene match: 5. CDR3 size: 16 residues.

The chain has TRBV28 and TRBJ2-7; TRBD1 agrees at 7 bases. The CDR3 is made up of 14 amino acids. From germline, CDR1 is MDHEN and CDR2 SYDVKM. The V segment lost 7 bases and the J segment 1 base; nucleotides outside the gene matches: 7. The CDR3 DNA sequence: TGTGCCAGCAACGAGGGGGCTGGGTCCTACGAGCAGTACGTC. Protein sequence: CASNEGAGSYEQYV.

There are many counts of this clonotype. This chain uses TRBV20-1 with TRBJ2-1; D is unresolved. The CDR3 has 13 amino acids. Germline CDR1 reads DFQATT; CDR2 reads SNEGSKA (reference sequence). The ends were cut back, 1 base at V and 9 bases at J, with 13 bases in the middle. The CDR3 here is CSARGGDWGEQFF. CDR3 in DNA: TGCAGTGCTAGAGGTGGCGATTGGGGTGAGCAGTTCTTC.

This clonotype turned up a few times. The CDR3 loop is CSASALQGQGVYEQYF. The CDR3 bases are TGCAGTGCTAGCGCCCTTCAGGGACAAGGGGTCTACGAGCAGTACTTC. The J gene is TRBJ2-7, the V gene TRBV20-1, with a weak D call TRBD1 (6 bases). CDR3 size: 16 residues. The germline gives CDR1 DFQATT, CDR2 SNEGSKA (reference sequence). V lost 3 bases, J lost 3 bases, and 21 bases lay in between.

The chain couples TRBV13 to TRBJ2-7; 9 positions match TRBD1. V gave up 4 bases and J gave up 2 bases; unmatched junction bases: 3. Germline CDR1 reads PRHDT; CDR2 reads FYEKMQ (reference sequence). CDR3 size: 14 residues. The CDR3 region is CASSSGTGTYEQYF. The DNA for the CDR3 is TGTGCCAGCAGCTCCGGGACAGGGACCTACGAGCAGTACTTC.

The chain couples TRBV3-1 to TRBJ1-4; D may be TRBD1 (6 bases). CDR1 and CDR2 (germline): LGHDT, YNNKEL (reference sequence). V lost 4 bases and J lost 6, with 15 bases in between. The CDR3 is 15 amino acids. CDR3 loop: CASSPWRGSYEKLFF. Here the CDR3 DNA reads TGTGCCAGCAGCCCCTGGAGGGGGAGTTATGAAAAACTGTTTTTT.

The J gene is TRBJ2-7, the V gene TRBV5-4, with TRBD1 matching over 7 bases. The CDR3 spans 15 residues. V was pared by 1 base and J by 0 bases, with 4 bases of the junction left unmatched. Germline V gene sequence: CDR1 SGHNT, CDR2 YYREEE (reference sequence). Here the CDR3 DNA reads TGTGCCAGCAGCTTGCAGGGGGAAGGCTCCTACGAGCAGTACTTC. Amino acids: CASSLQGEGSYEQYF.

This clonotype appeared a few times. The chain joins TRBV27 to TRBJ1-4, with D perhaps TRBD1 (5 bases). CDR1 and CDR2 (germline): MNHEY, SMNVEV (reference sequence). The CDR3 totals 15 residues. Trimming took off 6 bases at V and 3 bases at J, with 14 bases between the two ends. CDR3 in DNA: TGTGCCAGCAGGCCAAGACAGATATCTAATGAAAAACTGTTTTTT. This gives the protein CASRPRQISNEKLFF. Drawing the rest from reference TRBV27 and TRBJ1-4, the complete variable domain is EAQVTQNPRYLITVTGKKLTVTCSQNMNHEYMSWYRQDPGLGLRQIYYSMNVEVTDKGDVPEGYKVSRKEKRNFPLILESPSPNQTSLYFCASRPRQISNEKLFFGSGTQLSVL.

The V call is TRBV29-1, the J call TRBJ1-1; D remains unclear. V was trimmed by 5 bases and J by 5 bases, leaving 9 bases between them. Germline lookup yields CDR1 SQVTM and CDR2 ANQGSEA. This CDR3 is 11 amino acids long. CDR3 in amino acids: CSVWGGTEAFF. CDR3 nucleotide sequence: TGCAGCGTTTGGGGAGGGACTGAAGCTTTCTTT. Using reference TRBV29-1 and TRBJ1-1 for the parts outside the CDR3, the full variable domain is SAVISQKPSRDICQRGTSLTIQCQVDSQVTMMFWYRQQPGQSLTLIATANQGSEATYESGFVIDKFPISRPNLTFSTLTVSNMSPEDSSIYLCSVWGGTEAFFGQGTRLTVV.

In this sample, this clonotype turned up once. CDR3 sequence: CASSHRVGGQETQYF. In nucleotides, the CDR3 is TGTGCCAGCAGCCACAGGGTAGGGGGTCAAGAGACCCAGTACTTC. This chain links TRBV3-1 with TRBJ2-5; a weak D match, TRBD1 (6 bases). Trimming stripped 3 bases from V and 2 bases from J, with 13 bases between. The CDR3 is 15 amino acids. Looked up from germline, CDR1 is LGHDT and CDR2 is YNNKEL (reference sequence).

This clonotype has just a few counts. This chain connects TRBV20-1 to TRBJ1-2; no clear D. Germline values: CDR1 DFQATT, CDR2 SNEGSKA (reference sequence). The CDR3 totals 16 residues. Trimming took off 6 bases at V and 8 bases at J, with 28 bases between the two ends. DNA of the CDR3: TGCAGTGCCACCCCAGTCCCAGCAATAAATTCTCAGGGCTACACCTTC. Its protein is CSATPVPAINSQGYTF.

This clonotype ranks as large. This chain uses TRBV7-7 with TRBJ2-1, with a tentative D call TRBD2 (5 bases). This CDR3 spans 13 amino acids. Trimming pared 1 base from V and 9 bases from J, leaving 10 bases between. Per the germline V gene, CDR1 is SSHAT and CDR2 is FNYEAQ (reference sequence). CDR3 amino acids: CASSLGLEGEQFF. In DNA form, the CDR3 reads TGTGCCAGCAGCTTAGGGCTAGAGGGTGAGCAGTTCTTC.

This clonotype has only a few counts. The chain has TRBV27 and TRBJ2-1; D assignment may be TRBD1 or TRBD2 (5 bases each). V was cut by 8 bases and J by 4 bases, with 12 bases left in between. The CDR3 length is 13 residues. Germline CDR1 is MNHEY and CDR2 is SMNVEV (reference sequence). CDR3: CASATGAYNEQFF. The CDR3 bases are TGTGCCAGCGCCACCGGGGCATACAATGAGCAGTTCTTC.

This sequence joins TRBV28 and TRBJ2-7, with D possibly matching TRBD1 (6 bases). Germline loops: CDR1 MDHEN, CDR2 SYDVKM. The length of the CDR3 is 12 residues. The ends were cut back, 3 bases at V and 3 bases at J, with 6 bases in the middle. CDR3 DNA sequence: TGTGCCAGCAGTTTCAGGGGCTACGAGCAGTACGTC. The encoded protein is CASSFRGYEQYV.

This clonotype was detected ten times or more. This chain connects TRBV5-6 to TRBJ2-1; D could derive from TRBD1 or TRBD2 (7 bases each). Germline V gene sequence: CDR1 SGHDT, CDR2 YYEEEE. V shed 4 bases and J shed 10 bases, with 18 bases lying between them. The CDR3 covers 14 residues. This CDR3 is CASSLQGGIGEQFF. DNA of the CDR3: TGTGCCAGCAGCCTCCAGGGGGGGATCGGGGAGCAGTTCTTC.

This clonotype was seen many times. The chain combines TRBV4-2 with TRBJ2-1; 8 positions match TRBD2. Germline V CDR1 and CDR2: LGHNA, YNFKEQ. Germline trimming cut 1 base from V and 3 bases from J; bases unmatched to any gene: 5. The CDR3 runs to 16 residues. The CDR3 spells CASSQVGGDFYNEQFF. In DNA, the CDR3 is TGTGCCAGCAGCCAAGTCGGGGGGGACTTCTACAATGAGCAGTTCTTC.